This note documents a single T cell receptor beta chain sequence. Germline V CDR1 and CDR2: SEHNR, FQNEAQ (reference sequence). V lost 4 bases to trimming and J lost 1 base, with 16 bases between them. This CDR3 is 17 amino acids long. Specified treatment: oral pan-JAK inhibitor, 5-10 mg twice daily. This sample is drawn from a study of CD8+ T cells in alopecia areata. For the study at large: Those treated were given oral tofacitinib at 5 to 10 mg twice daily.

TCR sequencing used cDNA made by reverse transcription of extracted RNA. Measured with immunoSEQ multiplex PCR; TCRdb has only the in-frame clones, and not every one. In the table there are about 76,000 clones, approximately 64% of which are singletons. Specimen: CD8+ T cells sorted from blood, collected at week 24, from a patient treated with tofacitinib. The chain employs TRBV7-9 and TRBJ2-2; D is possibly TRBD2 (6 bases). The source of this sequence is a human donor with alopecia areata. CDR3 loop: CASSSRTIPMNTGELFF. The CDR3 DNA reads TGTGCCAGCAGCTCGAGGACTATCCCAATGAACACCGGGGAGCTGTTTTTT.